These 16 T cell receptor beta chains were sequenced from one sample in a study of blood T cell repertoires in COVID-19. Measured with immunoSEQ multiplex PCR; TCRdb has only the in-frame clones, and not every one. The sample has about 23,000 clones, 86% seen once; the top ten hold about a quarter. Material: peripheral blood. The origin of the receptors is a human donor with active COVID-19. The donor label of this sample is uncertain.

The chain recombines TRBV10-3 with TRBJ2-1, with D possibly TRBD1 on 6 matching bases. The V gene lost 2 bases and the J gene lost 2 bases, with 10 bases spanning the gap. The CDR3 contains 15 residues. The germline gives CDR1 ENHRY, CDR2 SYGVKD. For the CDR3, the DNA is TGTGCCATCAGTGAGAGCAGGGGCGCCTACAATGAGCAGTTCTTC. Its translation is CAISESRGAYNEQFF.

The V gene is TRBV11-2, the J gene TRBJ2-7; 12 nucleotides line up with TRBD1. V was pared by 1 base and J by 6 bases, with 4 bases of the junction left unmatched. This CDR3 has 15 residues. Looked up from germline, CDR1 is SGHAT and CDR2 is FQNNGV. The CDR3, as DNA: TGTGCCAGCAGCTTAGCTCTGGGACAGGGGGCCGAGCAGTACTTC. Translation gives CASSLALGQGAEQYF.

The rearrangement joins TRBV29-1 to TRBJ2-7; D may be TRBD1 (5 bases). This CDR3 is built from 12 residues. From germline, CDR1 is SQVTM and CDR2 ANQGSEA. V was trimmed by 7 bases and J by 1 base, leaving 11 bases between them. In DNA, the CDR3 is TGCAGCGCCAGGGCAGGGTCCTACGAGCAGTACTTC. Translating it yields CSARAGSYEQYF.

The CDR3 reads CASSYSYRGQLNEQYF. The CDR3 coding sequence is TGTGCCAGCAGTTACTCGTACAGGGGGCAGTTGAACGAGCAGTACTTC. This rearrangement joins TRBV6-6 to TRBJ2-7; 9 nucleotides agree with TRBD1. The junction had 8 bases not matched to a gene; V was cut back by 0 bases and J by 5 bases. There are 16 residues in the CDR3. Looked up from germline, CDR1 is MNHNY and CDR2 is SVGAGI (reference sequence).

The genes are TRBV27 and TRBJ2-1; 13 bases fit TRBD2. The V gene end was trimmed by 9 bases and the J gene end by 9 bases; junction bases not matched to a gene: 8. Germline V lookup: CDR1 MNHEY, CDR2 SMNVEV (reference sequence). The CDR3 covers 14 residues. CDR3 sequence (DNA): TGTGCCAGTCATAGGACTAGCGGGAGTGCTGAGCAGTTCTTC. Its protein is CASHRTSGSAEQFF.

Note on this clone: At one end, the junction sequence differs from germline, possibly due to a read error. The CDR3 DNA reads TGTGCCAGCAGTGAAGCGTTATGGGACAGCAACATTGAAGCTTTCTTT. This encodes CASSEALWDSNIEAFF. The genes are TRBV6-1 and TRBJ1-1; 7 bases map to TRBD1. The length of the CDR3 is 16 residues. Germline V gene sequence: CDR1 MNHNS, CDR2 SASEGT.

The V call is TRBV27, the J call TRBJ2-7; 11 positions match TRBD2. Per the germline V gene, CDR1 is MNHEY and CDR2 is SMNVEV (reference sequence). The CDR3 totals 15 residues. J was trimmed by 4 bases and V by 6 bases; bases with no gene match: 8. The CDR3 DNA follows: TGTGCCAGCAGGGTCACTAGCGGGAGTACTTACGAGCAGTACTTC. Translated, it gives CASRVTSGSTYEQYF.

The chain is built from TRBV9 and TRBJ1-2; D perhaps matches TRBD1 (6 bases). Germline V gives CDR1 SGDLS, CDR2 YYNGEE. This CDR3 has 15 amino acids. Trimming shortened V by 0 bases and J by 5 bases, and 14 bases separated the two germline ends. The CDR3 coding sequence is TGTGCCAGCAGCGTAGGGGCAGGGGACGGGTATGGCTACACCTTC. It translates to CASSVGAGDGYGYTF.

The chain joins TRBV13 to TRBJ2-7, with D possibly TRBD2 on 5 matching bases. CDR3 size: 14 residues. Trimming stripped 5 bases from V and 0 bases from J, with 11 bases between. The germline gives CDR1 PRHDT, CDR2 FYEKMQ (reference sequence). The CDR3 protein is CASSPRRVSYEQYF. CDR3 DNA sequence: TGTGCCAGCAGCCCGAGGCGGGTCTCCTACGAGCAGTACTTC.

CDR3 DNA: TGTGCCAGCAGCCCGTTGGGGACTAGCGGAGACACCGGGGAGCTGTTTTTT. It translates to CASSPLGTSGDTGELFF. The V call is TRBV7-2, the J call TRBJ2-2, with 11 bases matching TRBD2. Germline assignment: CDR1 SGHTA and CDR2 FQGNSA. The CDR3 contains 17 residues. With 5 bases clipped from V and 3 bases from J, the junction kept 8 bases outside the gene matches.

The V gene is TRBV19, the J gene TRBJ2-7; D is uncertain. CDR1 LNHDA and CDR2 SQIVND come from the germline V gene (reference sequence). The CDR3 loop spans 12 amino acids. V shed 1 base and J shed 3 bases, with 4 bases lying between them. The CDR3 is CASSIAGYEQYF. The DNA for the CDR3 is TGTGCCAGTAGTATAGCGGGCTACGAGCAGTACTTC.

This clone came up once. The chain is built from TRBV28 and TRBJ2-7; the D gene is possibly TRBD2 (6 bases). CDR1 and CDR2 (germline): MDHEN, SYDVKM. Trimming took 5 bases from V and 3 from J, leaving 23 bases between them. This CDR3 contains 17 residues. DNA for the CDR3: TGTGCCAGCAGTCTACTGCTGCGGGGAGGCTTTAGCTACGAGCAGTACTTC. This gives the protein CASSLLLRGGFSYEQYF. The variable domain in full, completed from reference TRBV28 and TRBJ2-7, reads DVKVTQSSRYLVKRTGEKVFLECVQDMDHENMFWYRQDPGLGLRLIYFSYDVKMKEKGDIPEGYSVSREKKERFSLILESASTNQTSMYLCASSLLLRGGFSYEQYFGPGTRLTVT.

The genes are TRBV12-3 or TRBV12-4 and TRBJ2-5, with 7 positions matching TRBD2. The ends lost 4 bases at V and 9 bases at J; junction bases unmatched: 8. The CDR3 runs 13 residues. CDR3 coding DNA: TGTGCCAGCAGTTGGACTAGGAGCGAGGCCCAGTACTTC. Translation: CASSWTRSEAQYF.

This chain joins TRBV30 and TRBJ2-3; D gene ambiguous. CDR3 length: 12 residues. Trimming shortened V by 5 bases and J by 1 base, and 7 bases separated the two germline ends. Germline loops: CDR1 GTSNPN, CDR2 SVGIG (reference sequence). CDR3 sequence (DNA): TGTGCCTGGGAATCGGGCACAGATACGCAGTATTTT. Protein sequence: CAWESGTDTQYF.

V and J are TRBV11-2 and TRBJ2-4; D is perhaps TRBD2 (6 bases). CDR1 and CDR2 (germline): SGHAT, FQNNGV. V gave up 5 bases and J gave up 6 bases, with 14 bases separating them. The CDR3 is 14 amino acids. This CDR3 is CASSPPGGLNIQYF. The CDR3 DNA is TGTGCCAGCAGCCCACCCGGGGGATTAAACATTCAGTACTTC.

This clone appeared a few times. As DNA, the CDR3 is TGTGCCAGCACCAAGACTAGCGGGTTCTCGTACGAGCAGTACTTC. It encodes CASTKTSGFSYEQYF. The chain links TRBV6-5 to TRBJ2-7; 10 bases are a match to TRBD2. V dropped 7 bases and J dropped 4; count of bases not matched to a gene: 10. The CDR3 is made up of 15 amino acids. Per germline, CDR1 MNHEY and CDR2 SVGAGI.